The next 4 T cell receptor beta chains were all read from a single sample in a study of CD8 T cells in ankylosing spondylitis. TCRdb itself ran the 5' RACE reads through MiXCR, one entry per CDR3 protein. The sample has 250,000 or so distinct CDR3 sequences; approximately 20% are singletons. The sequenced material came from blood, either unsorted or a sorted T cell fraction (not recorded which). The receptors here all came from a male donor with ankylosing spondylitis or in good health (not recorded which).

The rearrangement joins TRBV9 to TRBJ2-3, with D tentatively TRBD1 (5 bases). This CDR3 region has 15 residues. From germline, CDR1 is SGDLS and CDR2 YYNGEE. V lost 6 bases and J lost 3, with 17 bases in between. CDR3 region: CASTTEQTDTDTQYF. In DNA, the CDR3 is TGTGCCAGCACCACCGAACAGACAGATACAGATACGCAGTATTTT.

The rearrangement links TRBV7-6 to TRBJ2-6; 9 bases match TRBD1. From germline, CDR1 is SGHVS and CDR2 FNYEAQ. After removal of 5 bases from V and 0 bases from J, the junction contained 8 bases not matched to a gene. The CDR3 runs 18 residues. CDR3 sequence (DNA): TGTGCCAGCAGCCCACGGGACAGGGAGGGCTCTGGGGCCAACGTCCTGACTTTC. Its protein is CASSPRDREGSGANVLTF.

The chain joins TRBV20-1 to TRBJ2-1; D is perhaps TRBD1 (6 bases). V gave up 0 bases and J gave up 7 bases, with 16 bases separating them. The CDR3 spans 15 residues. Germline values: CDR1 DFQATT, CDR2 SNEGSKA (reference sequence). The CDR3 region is CSARDVTGSGNEQFF. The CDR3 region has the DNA TGCAGTGCTAGAGATGTAACAGGGTCTGGGAATGAGCAGTTCTTC.

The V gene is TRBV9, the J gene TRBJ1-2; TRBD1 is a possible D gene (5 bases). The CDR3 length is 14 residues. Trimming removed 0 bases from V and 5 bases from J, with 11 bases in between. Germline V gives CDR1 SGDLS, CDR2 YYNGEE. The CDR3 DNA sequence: TGTGCCAGCAGCGTAGAAATAGAGGGGTATGGCTACACCTTC. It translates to CASSVEIEGYGYTF.